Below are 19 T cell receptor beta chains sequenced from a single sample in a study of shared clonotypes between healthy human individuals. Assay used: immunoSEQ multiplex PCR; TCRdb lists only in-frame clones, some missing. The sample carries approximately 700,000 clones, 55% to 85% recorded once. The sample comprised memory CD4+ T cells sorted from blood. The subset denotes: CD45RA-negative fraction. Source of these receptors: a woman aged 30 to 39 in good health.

CDR3 bases: TGTGCCAGCAGTGTACCGACAGTAGACTATGGCTACACCTTC. This codes for CASSVPTVDYGYTF. The V gene is TRBV6-1, the J gene TRBJ1-2; D perhaps matches TRBD1 (5 bases). The germline CDR1 and CDR2 sequences are MNHNS and SASEGT. The germline V and J ends were trimmed by 4 bases and 3 bases, with 12 bases remaining between them. CDR3 length equals 14 residues.

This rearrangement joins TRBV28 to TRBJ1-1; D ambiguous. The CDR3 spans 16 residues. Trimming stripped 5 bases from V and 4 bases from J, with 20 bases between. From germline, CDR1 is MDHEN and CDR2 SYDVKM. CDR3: CASSPLRVVGFTEAFF. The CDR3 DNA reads TGTGCCAGCAGTCCCCTCAGAGTCGTGGGTTTCACTGAAGCTTTCTTT.

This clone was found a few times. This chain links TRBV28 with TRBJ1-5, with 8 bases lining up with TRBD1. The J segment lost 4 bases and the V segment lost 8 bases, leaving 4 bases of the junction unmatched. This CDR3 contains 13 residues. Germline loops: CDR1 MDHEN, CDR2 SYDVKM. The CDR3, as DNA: TGTGCCAGCGCGGACAGGGAGAATCAGCCCCAGCATTTT. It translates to CASADRENQPQHF.

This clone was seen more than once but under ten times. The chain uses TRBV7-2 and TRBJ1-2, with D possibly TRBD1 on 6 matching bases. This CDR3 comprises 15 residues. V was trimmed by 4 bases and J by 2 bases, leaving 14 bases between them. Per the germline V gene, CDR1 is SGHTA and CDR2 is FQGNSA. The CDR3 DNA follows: TGTGCCAGCAGCTCGGACAGCCACAAGAACTATGGCTACACCTTC. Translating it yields CASSSDSHKNYGYTF.

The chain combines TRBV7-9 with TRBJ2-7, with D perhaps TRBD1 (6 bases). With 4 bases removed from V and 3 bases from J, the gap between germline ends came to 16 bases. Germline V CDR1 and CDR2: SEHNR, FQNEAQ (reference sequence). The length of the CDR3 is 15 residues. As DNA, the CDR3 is TGTGCCAGCAGCTGGGCCGGGACATCCTACTACGAGCAGTACTTC. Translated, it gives CASSWAGTSYYEQYF.

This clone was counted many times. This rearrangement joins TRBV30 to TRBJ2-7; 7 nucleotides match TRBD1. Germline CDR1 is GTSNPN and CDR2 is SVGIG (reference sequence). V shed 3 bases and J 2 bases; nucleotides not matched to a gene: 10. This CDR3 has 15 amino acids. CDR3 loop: CAWRHPGQSPYEQYF. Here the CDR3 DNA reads TGTGCCTGGAGGCATCCGGGACAGTCCCCCTACGAGCAGTACTTC.

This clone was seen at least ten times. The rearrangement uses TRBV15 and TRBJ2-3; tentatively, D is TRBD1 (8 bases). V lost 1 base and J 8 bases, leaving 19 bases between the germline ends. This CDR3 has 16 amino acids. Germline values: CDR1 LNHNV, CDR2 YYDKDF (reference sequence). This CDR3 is CATSRGEGQARRTQYF. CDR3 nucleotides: TGTGCCACCAGCAGAGGGGAGGGACAGGCACGGCGTACGCAGTATTTT.

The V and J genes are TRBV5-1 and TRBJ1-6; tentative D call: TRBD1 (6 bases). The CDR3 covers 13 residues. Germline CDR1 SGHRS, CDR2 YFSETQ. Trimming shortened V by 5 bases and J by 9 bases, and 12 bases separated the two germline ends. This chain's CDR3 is CASREGVGSPLHF. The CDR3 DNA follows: TGCGCCAGCAGAGAGGGGGTAGGTTCACCCCTCCACTTT.

As DNA, the CDR3 is TGTGCCAGCAGCTTAAAGACGGGAGGGCCAAGTGAGCAGTTCTTC. It encodes CASSLKTGGPSEQFF. J is TRBJ2-1 and V is TRBV7-3, with 8 bases identical to TRBD2. With 1 base clipped from V and 9 bases from J, the junction kept 8 bases outside the gene matches. The CDR3 has 15 amino acids. The germline V gene encodes CDR1 SGHTA and CDR2 FQGTGA.

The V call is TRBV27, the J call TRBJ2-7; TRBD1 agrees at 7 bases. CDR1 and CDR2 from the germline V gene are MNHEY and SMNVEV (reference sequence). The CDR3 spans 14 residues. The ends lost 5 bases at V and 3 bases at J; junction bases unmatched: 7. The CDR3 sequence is CASSPQGLIYEQYF. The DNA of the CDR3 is TGTGCCAGCAGTCCACAGGGGCTGATCTACGAGCAGTACTTC.

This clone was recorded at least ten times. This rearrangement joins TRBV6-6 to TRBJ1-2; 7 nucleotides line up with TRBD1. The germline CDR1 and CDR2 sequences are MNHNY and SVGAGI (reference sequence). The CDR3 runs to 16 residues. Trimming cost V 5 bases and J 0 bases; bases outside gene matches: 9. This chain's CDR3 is CASSPRQGNANYGYTF. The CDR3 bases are TGTGCCAGCAGTCCCCGACAGGGAAACGCTAACTATGGCTACACCTTC.

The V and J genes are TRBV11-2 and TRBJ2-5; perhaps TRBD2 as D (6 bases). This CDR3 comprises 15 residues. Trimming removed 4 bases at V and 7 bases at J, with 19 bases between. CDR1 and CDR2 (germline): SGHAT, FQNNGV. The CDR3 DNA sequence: TGTGCCAGCAGCTCTCAAGGGACTGGACTGGGGACCCAGTACTTC. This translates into CASSSQGTGLGTQYF. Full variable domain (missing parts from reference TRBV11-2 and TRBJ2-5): EAGVAQSPRYKIIEKRQSVAFWCNPISGHATLYWYQQILGQGPKLLIQFQNNGVVDDSQLPKDRFSAERLKGVDSTLKIQPAKLEDSAVYLCASSSQGTGLGTQYFGPGTRLLVL.

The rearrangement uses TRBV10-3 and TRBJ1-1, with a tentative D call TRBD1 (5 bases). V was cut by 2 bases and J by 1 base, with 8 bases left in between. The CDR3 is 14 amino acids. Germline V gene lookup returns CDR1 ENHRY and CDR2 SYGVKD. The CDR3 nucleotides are TGTGCCATCAGTGAGAAGGACAAGAACACTGAAGCTTTCTTT. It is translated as CAISEKDKNTEAFF.

This CDR3 reads CTSSHPTGGGWEKLFF. For the CDR3, the DNA is TGCACCAGCAGCCATCCTACAGGGGGCGGATGGGAAAAACTGTTTTTT. The J gene is TRBJ1-4, the V gene TRBV1; TRBD1, as called in the table, went unchecked against the DNA. TRBV1 is a pseudogene segment. This CDR3 region has 16 residues.

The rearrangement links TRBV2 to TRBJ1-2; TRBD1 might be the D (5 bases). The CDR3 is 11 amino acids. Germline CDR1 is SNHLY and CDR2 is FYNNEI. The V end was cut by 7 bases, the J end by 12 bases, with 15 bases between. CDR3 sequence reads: CASKRRGGNTF. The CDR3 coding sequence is TGTGCCAGCAAGCGCCGTGGGGGGAACACCTTC.

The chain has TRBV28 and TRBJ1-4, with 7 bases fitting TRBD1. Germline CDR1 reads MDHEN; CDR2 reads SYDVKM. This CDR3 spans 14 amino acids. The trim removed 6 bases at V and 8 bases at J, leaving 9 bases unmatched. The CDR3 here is CASSRTGLIEKLFF. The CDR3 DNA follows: TGTGCCAGCAGCAGGACAGGTCTTATAGAAAAACTGTTTTTT.

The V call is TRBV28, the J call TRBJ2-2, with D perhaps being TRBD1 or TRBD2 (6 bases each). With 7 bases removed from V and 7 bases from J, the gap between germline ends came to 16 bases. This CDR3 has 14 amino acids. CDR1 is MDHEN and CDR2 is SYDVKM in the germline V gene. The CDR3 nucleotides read TGTGCCAGCATGGGGGGCGAGCAGAACGGGGAGCTGTTTTTT. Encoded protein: CASMGGEQNGELFF.

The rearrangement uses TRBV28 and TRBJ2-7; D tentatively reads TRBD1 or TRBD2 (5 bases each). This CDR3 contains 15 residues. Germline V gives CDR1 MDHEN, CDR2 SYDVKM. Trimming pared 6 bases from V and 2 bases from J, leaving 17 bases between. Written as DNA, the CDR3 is TGTGCCAGCAGCCGTTGGGGGAGACAGACCTACGAGCAGTACTTC. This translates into CASSRWGRQTYEQYF.

The CDR3 DNA follows: TGTGCCAGCAGTGAAGGATCCTACGAGCAGTACTTC. Amino acids: CASSEGSYEQYF. The gene calls are TRBV6-1 and TRBJ2-7; D unclear. Germline lookup yields CDR1 MNHNS and CDR2 SASEGT. The CDR3 extends over 12 amino acids. Trimming took off 1 base at V and 1 base at J, with 2 bases between the two ends.